This TCR beta chain comes out of a study of neurological immune-mediated disorders. This clonotype has ten or more counts. Its antigen is still unknown. Blood bank volunteers in Maryland, USA, served as healthy controls. 2 million PBMCs stored at -80 C were the source of the unsorted libraries. Overall study results and limits: HTLV-1-associated myelopathy showed the most TCR clonal expansion; multiple sclerosis the least, below healthy controls. Expanded clones shared no identical CDR3 amino acid sequences across subjects, which suggested private TCR-beta repertoires in all groups.

Looked up from germline, CDR1 is KGHSH and CDR2 is LQKENI. The CDR3 is 16 residues long. V lost 3 bases and J lost 0, with 14 bases in between. TCRdb re-analysed the 5' RACE reads in MiXCR, keeping a single row per CDR3 protein. The sample shows approximately 30,000 distinct CDR3 sequences, 15% of them seen only once. Material: PBMCs. The receptor's source is a man in his sixties or seventies in good health. The V call is TRBV18, the J call TRBJ1-1, with D uncertain. CDR3 nucleotides: TGTGCCAGCTCACCGTCCCCCGGGCCCATGAACACTGAAGCTTTCTTT. Translating gives CASSPSPGPMNTEAFF. Full variable domain (missing parts from reference TRBV18 and TRBJ1-1): NAGVMQNPRHLVRRRGQEARLRCSPMKGHSHVYWYRQLPEEGLKFMVYLQKENIIDESGMPKERFSAEFPKEGPSILRIQQVVRGDSAAYFCASSPSPGPMNTEAFFGQGTRLTVV.